This T cell receptor (beta chain) was recorded in a study of shared clonotypes between healthy human individuals. Study-level findings and limits: Shared across a few donors were around 5% of the naive CD4 clonotypes.

As to this clone: Its antigen is unknown.

Germline-derived CDR1 and CDR2 are SGHNT and YYREEE (reference sequence). This CDR3 spans 17 amino acids. Trimming left V 4 bases short and J 4 bases short, with 23 bases between. The table came from immunoSEQ multiplex PCR; TCRdb's copy has only in-frame clones and leaves some out. The top ten clones hold around 0.38% of a sample with approximately 2,300,000 clones, under 95% of them seen once. The origin of this receptor is a man aged 18-30 years in good health. Some clones in this sample may be carry-over from other donors' samples. The chain is built from TRBV5-4 and TRBJ2-5; TRBD2 is a possible D gene (6 bases). Source material: naive CD4+ T cells from PBMCs. Subset noted: CD45RA+ positively selected. CDR3 sequence: CASSPSPSVVGGETQYF. The DNA for the CDR3 is TGTGCCAGCAGCCCGAGCCCTAGCGTGGTGGGGGGAGAGACCCAGTACTTC.